This T cell receptor beta chain was sequenced in a study of blood T cell repertoires in COVID-19. Looking at the study overall: Samples taken during acute and convalescent COVID-19 were collected in the United States, Italy and Spain. From T cells, B-cell-depleted T cells, or PBMCs came the material, which was cDNA or gDNA.

Authors' methods: Quantification of nucleated cells was approximated via reference gene primer amplification. TCRdb's copy holds only in-frame clones and misses some; the assay was immunoSEQ multiplex PCR. V and J calls plus clone size are reproduced from that table; the DNA served to infer D and trimming. The table shows 400,000 to 450,000 clones, with 70% to 90% occurring only once. The CDR3 has 17 residues. V dropped 5 bases and J dropped 0 bases, with 16 bases sitting between them. Germline V lookup: CDR1 LNHDA, CDR2 SQIVND (reference sequence). The source of this sequence is a woman aged 25 to 45 with active or convalescent COVID-19. The chain uses TRBV19 and TRBJ1-4; D perhaps matches TRBD1 (6 bases). The sequencing sample was made of peripheral blood. CDR3 region: CASSSSPNRATNEKLFF. The CDR3 DNA sequence: TGTGCCAGTAGTTCGTCACCCAACAGGGCAACTAATGAAAAACTGTTTTTT.